One and the same sample provided the 15 T cell receptor beta chains below, sequenced in a study of persistence of HIV-infected CD4 T cells. Their antigen targets remain unknown. The immunoSEQ assay was version 4, run in survey mode. Using immunoSEQ multiplex PCR, the repertoire was profiled, and TCRdb retains in-frame clones only, with some absent. The sample records roughly 32,000 clones, about four fifths being singletons. Cells were stimulated with overlapping HIV-1 Gag 15-mer peptides. Memory cells lacking CD40L and CD69 with high CD45RO were sorted. The source was CD4+ T cells sorted from PBMCs after 18-hour stimulation, collected from a patient who received antiretroviral therapy. These receptor sequences come from an adult woman with HIV who was CMV-seropositive.

The chain employs TRBV9 and TRBJ2-1, with TRBD2 matching 10 bases. Germline CDR1 and CDR2: SGDLS and YYNGEE. V trimming: 4 bases; J trimming: 6 bases; junction bases outside the gene matches: 7. This CDR3 is built from 15 residues. The CDR3 DNA reads TGTGCCAGCAGCCCGAGCGGGAGGGAAGTCAATGAGCAGTTCTTC. Residues: CASSPSGREVNEQFF.

The chain links TRBV28 to TRBJ1-2; D gene ambiguous. Germline CDR1 reads MDHEN; CDR2 reads SYDVKM. With 2 bases removed from V and 2 bases from J, the gap between germline ends came to 6 bases. CDR3 length: 13 residues. CDR3 DNA sequence: TGTGCCAGCAGTTTAGTGGGGAACTATGGCTACACCTTC. Amino acids: CASSLVGNYGYTF.

The rearrangement links TRBV4-3 to TRBJ2-1; D unresolved. The germline V gene encodes CDR1 LGHNA and CDR2 YSLEER. Trimming stripped 4 bases from V and 10 bases from J, with 23 bases between. CDR3 length equals 16 residues. In DNA form, the CDR3 reads TGCGCCAGCAGCCGAACGCGCCCGGCCCTTTTTCAGGAGCAGTTCTTC. It translates to CASSRTRPALFQEQFF.

The V call is TRBV12-3 or TRBV12-4, the J call TRBJ1-5; D unresolved. Trimming stripped 6 bases from V and 4 bases from J, with 10 bases between. The CDR3 runs 13 residues. CDR3 loop: CASSSSLNQPQHF. The CDR3 bases are TGTGCCAGCAGCAGTAGTCTAAATCAGCCCCAGCATTTT.

This sequence joins TRBV7-9 and TRBJ1-6; possibly TRBD1 for D (5 bases). V lost 5 bases and J 10 bases, leaving 21 bases between the germline ends. The germline CDR1 and CDR2 sequences are SEHNR and FQNEAQ (reference sequence). CDR3 length: 16 residues. For the CDR3, the DNA is TGTGCCAGCAGCCCGAGTGGGAAGCTCTGGGGGTCACCCCTCCACTTT. Translation gives CASSPSGKLWGSPLHF.

The gene calls are TRBV7-2 and TRBJ1-2; no clear D gene. Germline loops: CDR1 SGHTA, CDR2 FQGNSA. The CDR3 is made up of 16 amino acids. The V end was cut by 4 bases, the J end by 7 bases, with 22 bases between. The CDR3 sequence: CASSSGPGPSASGYTF. The CDR3 region has the DNA TGTGCCAGCAGCTCAGGCCCCGGGCCCTCGGCCAGTGGCTACACCTTC.

The rearrangement joins TRBV19 to TRBJ2-7; D not certain. This CDR3 region has 13 residues. Germline values: CDR1 LNHDA, CDR2 SQIVND (reference sequence). The V and J ends lost 4 bases and 3 bases respectively, with 10 bases between them. DNA for the CDR3: TGTGCCAGTAGTACAGCAGGCGGCTACGAGCAGTACTTC. It codes for CASSTAGGYEQYF. The full variable domain, in which reference TRBV19 and TRBJ2-7 provide the parts outside the CDR3, is DGGITQSPKYLFRKEGQNVTLSCEQNLNHDAMYWYRQDPGQGLRLIYYSQIVNDFQKGDIAEGYSVSREKKESFPLTVTSAQKNPTAFYLCASSTAGGYEQYFGPGTRLTVT.

This clone was seen a handful of times. The J gene is TRBJ2-5, the V gene TRBV5-1; a weak D match, TRBD2 (6 bases). Germline V gene lookup returns CDR1 SGHRS and CDR2 YFSETQ. The CDR3 consists of 17 residues. V was pared by 4 bases and J by 0 bases, with 19 bases between. The CDR3 nucleotides read TGCGCCAGCAGCCCGGGGCGGGGCAGCTCTTACCAAGAGACCCAGTACTTC. Its translation: CASSPGRGSSYQETQYF.

The J gene is TRBJ2-7, the V gene TRBV10-3, with D possibly TRBD2 on 6 matching bases. This CDR3 has 14 residues. Deletions cut 6 bases from V and 7 bases from J, with 19 bases between. Germline V CDR1 and CDR2: ENHRY, SYGVKD. The CDR3 DNA is TGTGCCATCAGCACCCCGGGCGGGGCCAAGGAGCAGTACTTC. It is translated as CAISTPGGAKEQYF.

In this sample, this clone turned up a few times. The CDR3 DNA sequence: TGTGCCAGCAGTTTCGGTACAGGGGTTAGAACAGATACGCAGTATTTT. It codes for CASSFGTGVRTDTQYF. The rearrangement joins TRBV28 to TRBJ2-3; 7 bases agree with TRBD1. V lost 3 bases to trimming and J lost 3 bases; unmatched junction nucleotides: 9. CDR1 is MDHEN, CDR2 SYDVKM, per germline. There are 16 residues in the CDR3. Using reference TRBV28 and TRBJ2-3 for the parts outside the CDR3, the full variable domain is DVKVTQSSRYLVKRTGEKVFLECVQDMDHENMFWYRQDPGLGLRLIYFSYDVKMKEKGDIPEGYSVSREKKERFSLILESASTNQTSMYLCASSFGTGVRTDTQYFGPGTRLTVL.

The chain couples TRBV5-4 to TRBJ2-2; the D is unclear. Germline CDR1 is SGHNT and CDR2 is YYREEE (reference sequence). The V gene lost 3 bases and the J gene lost 4 bases, with 16 bases spanning the gap. The CDR3 is 16 residues long. The CDR3 region is CASSSGRRITTGELFF. CDR3 coding DNA: TGTGCCAGCAGCTCTGGACGGAGAATAACCACCGGGGAGCTGTTTTTT.

The genes are TRBV25-1 and TRBJ2-3; D might be TRBD2 (5 bases). CDR1 is MGHDK and CDR2 is SYGVNS in the germline V gene. The CDR3 spans 14 residues. V was trimmed by 3 bases and J by 4 bases, leaving 11 bases between them. CDR3 in amino acids: CASSEGEEADTQYF. The CDR3 coding sequence is TGTGCCAGCAGTGAGGGAGAGGAGGCAGATACGCAGTATTTT.

The chain employs TRBV6-4 and TRBJ1-2; D might be TRBD1 (5 bases). The CDR3 sequence is 13 residues long. CDR1 and CDR2 from the germline V gene are MRHNA and SNTAGT. V lost 5 bases to trimming and J lost 3 bases, with 10 bases between them. The CDR3 DNA sequence: TGTGCCAGCAGTCAGGGTCGGGACTATGGCTACACCTTC. Translation gives CASSQGRDYGYTF.

This clone was counted only a few times. The rearrangement uses TRBV5-5 and TRBJ1-1; no definite D call. Per the germline V gene, CDR1 is SGHKS and CDR2 is YYEKEE (reference sequence). This CDR3 spans 14 amino acids. Trimming removed 0 bases at V and 3 bases at J, with 9 bases between. The CDR3 DNA reads TGTGCCAGCAGCTTGGTCTGGGAGTACACTGAAGCTTTCTTT. Protein product: CASSLVWEYTEAFF.

J is TRBJ1-4 and V is TRBV6-5; TRBD1 matches 9 bases. With V trimmed by 1 base and J by 8 bases, 8 bases remained unmatched. The V gene's germline CDR1 is MNHEY and CDR2 SVGAGI. The CDR3 covers 16 residues. Here the CDR3 DNA reads TGTGCCAGCAGTTACTTATACAGGGGGCTGGGGGAAAAACTGTTTTTT. Protein product: CASSYLYRGLGEKLFF.